This section outlines one TCR beta chain sequence together with its context. Germline CDR1 is MNHNS and CDR2 is SASEGT. CDR3 length: 15 amino acids. Trimming stripped 3 bases from V and 3 bases from J, with 15 bases between. MiXCR was run by TCRdb on the 5' RACE reads, yielding one entry per CDR3 protein. The sample holds about 480,000 distinct CDR3 sequences, 12% to 15% seen once. These data originate in a study of identical twins. In addition, the sample was reused for a study of yellow fever vaccine responses in identical twins.

The gene calls are TRBV6-1 and TRBJ2-7; D perhaps matches TRBD1 (5 bases). The sample taken for sequencing was CD4+ T cells sorted from blood. This receptor was taken from a woman aged 18-29 years in good health. CDR3 residues: CASSEETARFYEQYF. The CDR3 nucleotides read TGTGCCAGCAGTGAGGAGACAGCACGATTCTACGAGCAGTACTTC.